The 21 T cell receptor beta chains below all came from one sample that was sequenced in a study of blood T cell repertoires in COVID-19. The table came from immunoSEQ multiplex PCR; TCRdb's copy has only in-frame clones and leaves some out. Here the sample spans over 200,000 clones, around 84% being singletons. The sequencing input was peripheral blood. The receptors were sampled from a woman aged 80 or over with active or convalescent COVID-19.

This clone was picked up a small number of times. At the DNA level, this CDR3 is encoded by other sequences in the same sample as well. The chain is built from TRBV28 and TRBJ1-5, with D possibly being TRBD1 (6 bases). This CDR3 has 12 residues. Trimming removed 6 bases at V and 7 bases at J, with 10 bases between. The germline gives CDR1 MDHEN, CDR2 SYDVKM. CDR3 nucleotide sequence: TGTGCCAGCAGATACAGGGTACAGCCCCAGCATTTT. This sequence encodes CASRYRVQPQHF.

The DNA for the CDR3 is TGTGCCAGCAGCCCGGGGACTAGCGGGGGGCCATACTTC. Translating gives CASSPGTSGGPYF. The V and J genes are TRBV3-1 (or the pseudogene TRBV3-2) and TRBJ2-5; 15 nucleotides agree with TRBD2. Germline V lookup: CDR1 LGHDT, CDR2 YNNKEL (reference sequence). Trimming removed 4 bases from V and 14 bases from J; junction bases left unmatched: 5. The CDR3 is 13 amino acids.

The V call is TRBV18, the J call TRBJ2-5; 7 bases are shared with TRBD1. The V gene end was trimmed by 3 bases and the J gene end by 2 bases; junction bases not matched to a gene: 3. The CDR3 length is 14 residues. CDR1 is KGHSH, CDR2 LQKENI, per germline. Written as DNA, the CDR3 is TGTGCCAGCTCACCGGGACAGACACAAGAGACCCAGTACTTC. As protein: CASSPGQTQETQYF.

The chain joins TRBV3-1 (or the pseudogene TRBV3-2) to TRBJ2-7, with TRBD2 matching 15 bases. Unmatched junction bases numbered 6, after V lost 0 bases and J lost 0 bases. The CDR3 sequence is 19 residues long. Germline V lookup: CDR1 LGHDT, CDR2 YNNKEL (reference sequence). The CDR3 loop reads CASSQDPRTSGRASYEQYF. The CDR3 DNA reads as TGTGCCAGCAGCCAAGATCCGCGGACTAGCGGGAGGGCCTCCTACGAGCAGTACTTC.

This chain uses TRBV6-5 with TRBJ2-1, with D perhaps TRBD1 (5 bases). The CDR3 runs 13 residues. V was pared by 2 bases and J by 6 bases, with 8 bases between. In germline, CDR1 is MNHEY, CDR2 SVGAGI. CDR3 bases: TGTGCCAGCAGTTACCTCGACAGCAATGAGCAGTTCTTC. Amino acid sequence: CASSYLDSNEQFF.

The chain joins TRBV11-3 to TRBJ1-1, with a weak D call TRBD1 (6 bases). Germline CDR1 and CDR2: SGHNT and YENEEA. The CDR3 is 16 residues long. V was trimmed by 1 base and J by 4 bases, leaving 16 bases between them. CDR3 bases: TGTGCCAGCAGCTTAGGCTCGGGAAAAGGGGGCACTGAAGCTTTCTTT. Protein product: CASSLGSGKGGTEAFF.

For the CDR3, the DNA is TGTGCCAGCAGTTACCTTAGTACAGGGGGCTACACCTTC. Translated, it gives CASSYLSTGGYTF. This rearrangement joins TRBV28 to TRBJ1-2; TRBD1 is a possible D gene (6 bases). The CDR3 has 13 amino acids. The V end was cut by 4 bases, the J end by 8 bases, with 14 bases between. Germline V gives CDR1 MDHEN, CDR2 SYDVKM.

The chain is built from TRBV5-6 and TRBJ1-2, with a possible D match to TRBD1 (5 bases). The CDR3 is 15 residues long. CDR1 and CDR2 from the germline V gene are SGHDT and YYEEEE. The V end was cut by 0 bases, the J end by 7 bases, with 16 bases between. The DNA for the CDR3 is TGTGCCAGCAGCTTGGTGGGGCCCCAATTGGGTGGCTACACCTTC. Encoded protein: CASSLVGPQLGGYTF.

This chain connects TRBV29-1 to TRBJ1-1; the D gene is possibly TRBD1 (5 bases). Germline assignment: CDR1 SQVTM and CDR2 ANQGSEA. This CDR3 comprises 12 residues. V lost 3 bases to trimming and J lost 4 bases, with 9 bases between them. Here the CDR3 DNA reads TGCAGCGTTGACAGGGCGAGCACTGAAGCTTTCTTT. Amino acid sequence: CSVDRASTEAFF.

The gene calls are TRBV5-1 and TRBJ1-6; possible D gene TRBD1, 6 bases. The V gene's germline CDR1 is SGHRS and CDR2 YFSETQ. CDR3 size: 16 residues. Trimming removed 3 bases from V and 7 bases from J, with 17 bases in between. The CDR3 sequence is CASSSDGQLGNSPLHF. Written as DNA, the CDR3 is TGCGCCAGCAGCTCGGATGGACAGCTGGGGAATTCACCCCTCCACTTT. Full variable domain (outside the CDR3, taken from reference TRBV5-1 and TRBJ1-6): KAGVTQTPRYLIKTRGQQVTLSCSPISGHRSVSWYQQTPGQGLQFLFEYFSETQRNKGNFPGRFSGRQFSNSRSEMNVSTLELGDSALYLCASSSDGQLGNSPLHFGNGTRLTVT.

V usage is TRBV2 and J usage is TRBJ1-5, with TRBD1 as a possible D gene (6 bases). Germline V CDR1 and CDR2: SNHLY, FYNNEI. This CDR3 has 13 amino acids. Between the trimmed V and J ends, which lost 8 bases and 2 bases, there was a span of 10 bases. CDR3 region: CASGTYGNQPQHF. The DNA for the CDR3 is TGTGCCAGCGGGACATACGGCAATCAGCCCCAGCATTTT.

The rearrangement uses TRBV5-1 and TRBJ2-7, with 10 nucleotides matching TRBD2. The germline V gene has CDR1 SGHRS and CDR2 YFSETQ. The V gene end was trimmed by 4 bases and the J gene end by 2 bases; junction bases not matched to a gene: 6. CDR3 length: 15 amino acids. The CDR3 protein is CASSLRTSGTYEQYF. The CDR3 DNA sequence: TGCGCCAGCAGCCTCCGTACTAGCGGGACCTACGAGCAGTACTTC.

The rearrangement joins TRBV27 to TRBJ1-6, with TRBD1 matching over 8 bases. Germline CDR1 MNHEY, CDR2 SMNVEV (reference sequence). V trimming: 6 bases; J trimming: 9 bases; junction bases outside the gene matches: 13. CDR3 size: 16 residues. The CDR3 here is CASSRIGTGGGSPLHF. The CDR3, as DNA: TGTGCCAGCAGCCGAATTGGGACAGGTGGTGGTTCACCCCTCCACTTT.

The chain employs TRBV6-5 and TRBJ1-1; 8 bases line up with TRBD1. The V and J ends lost 7 bases and 0 bases, in that order; junction bases with no gene match: 4. The germline V gene encodes CDR1 MNHEY and CDR2 SVGAGI. The CDR3 is made up of 14 amino acids. CDR3 sequence: CASTRTGMNTEAFF. In nucleotides, the CDR3 is TGTGCCAGCACCAGGACAGGGATGAACACTGAAGCTTTCTTT.

This clone has a handful of counts. Here the CDR3 reads CASSLRDRPYEQYF. The CDR3 coding sequence is TGTGCCAGCAGCCTCCGGGACAGGCCATACGAGCAGTACTTC. This rearrangement joins TRBV7-9 to TRBJ2-7; 8 bases are shared with TRBD1. Looked up from germline, CDR1 is SEHNR and CDR2 is FQNEAQ (reference sequence). The CDR3 is 14 amino acids. V was clipped by 5 bases and J by 4 bases; unmatched bases: 7.

CDR3 nucleotides: TGCGCCAGCAGCTGGGGCCGGGACAGGGGGACAGATACGCAGTATTTT. Its protein is CASSWGRDRGTDTQYF. The V gene is TRBV5-1, the J gene TRBJ2-3, with TRBD1 identical over 11 bases. The V and J ends lost 3 bases and 3 bases, in that order; junction bases with no gene match: 6. Germline values: CDR1 SGHRS, CDR2 YFSETQ. The CDR3 totals 16 residues.

The genes are TRBV7-3 and TRBJ1-1; 9 bases are a match to TRBD1. J was trimmed by 1 base and V by 4 bases; bases with no gene match: 16. The CDR3 is 19 amino acids. The germline V gene has CDR1 SGHTA and CDR2 FQGTGA. The chain's CDR3 is CASSSDRGRPPMKNTEAFF. The CDR3 region has the DNA TGTGCCAGCAGCTCGGACAGGGGCCGTCCCCCTATGAAGAACACTGAAGCTTTCTTT.

This sequence joins TRBV5-1 and TRBJ2-1; 7 bases match TRBD2. The CDR3 contains 14 residues. After removal of 5 bases from V and 7 bases from J, the junction contained 9 bases not matched to a gene. Germline CDR1 reads SGHRS; CDR2 reads YFSETQ. CDR3 in DNA: TGCGCCAGCAGTTTTGCGGGAGTGGAGAATGAGCAGTTCTTC. The encoded protein is CASSFAGVENEQFF.

This sequence joins TRBV7-8 and TRBJ2-1; 9 bases are a match to TRBD2. The germline V gene has CDR1 SGHVS and CDR2 FQNEAQ. Trimming took 1 base from V and 5 from J; bases not matched to a gene: 9. This CDR3 spans 17 amino acids. In nucleotides, the CDR3 is TGTGCCAGCAGCTTAGTCAGTAGCGGGAGTTTCGACAATGAGCAGTTCTTC. Its protein is CASSLVSSGSFDNEQFF.

This chain uses TRBV20-1 with TRBJ2-3, with 7 bases identical to TRBD2. The V segment lost 3 bases and the J segment 3 bases; nucleotides outside the gene matches: 9. Germline V gene lookup returns CDR1 DFQATT and CDR2 SNEGSKA (reference sequence). This CDR3 is 15 amino acids long. CDR3 in amino acids: CSASRGGSGTDTQYF. DNA of the CDR3: TGCAGTGCTAGTCGCGGCGGGAGTGGGACAGATACGCAGTATTTT.

The V and J genes are TRBV27 and TRBJ2-5; TRBD2 aligns across 11 bases. Trimming removed 4 bases from V and 9 bases from J; junction bases left unmatched: 16. The CDR3 totals 17 residues. Germline V gene lookup returns CDR1 MNHEY and CDR2 SMNVEV (reference sequence). CDR3 region: CASSSTTTSGVRGPQYF. DNA of the CDR3: TGTGCCAGCAGTTCCACTACGACTAGCGGGGTACGAGGACCCCAGTACTTC.